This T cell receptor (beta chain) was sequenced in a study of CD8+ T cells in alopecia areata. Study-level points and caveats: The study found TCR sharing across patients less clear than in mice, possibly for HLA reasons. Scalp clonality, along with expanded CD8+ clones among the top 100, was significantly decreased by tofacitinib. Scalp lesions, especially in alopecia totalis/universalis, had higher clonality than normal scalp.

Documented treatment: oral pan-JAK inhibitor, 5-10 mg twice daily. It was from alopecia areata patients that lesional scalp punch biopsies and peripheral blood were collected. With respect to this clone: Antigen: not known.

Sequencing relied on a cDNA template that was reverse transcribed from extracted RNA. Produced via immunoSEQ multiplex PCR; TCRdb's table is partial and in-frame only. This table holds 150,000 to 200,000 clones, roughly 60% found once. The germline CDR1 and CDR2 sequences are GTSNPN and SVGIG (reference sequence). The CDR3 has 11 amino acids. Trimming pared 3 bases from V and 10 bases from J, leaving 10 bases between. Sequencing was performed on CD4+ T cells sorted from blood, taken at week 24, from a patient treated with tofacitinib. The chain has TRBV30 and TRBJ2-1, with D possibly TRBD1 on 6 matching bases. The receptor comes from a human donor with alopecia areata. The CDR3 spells CAWSNREEQFF. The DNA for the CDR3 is TGTGCCTGGAGCAACAGGGAGGAGCAGTTCTTC.